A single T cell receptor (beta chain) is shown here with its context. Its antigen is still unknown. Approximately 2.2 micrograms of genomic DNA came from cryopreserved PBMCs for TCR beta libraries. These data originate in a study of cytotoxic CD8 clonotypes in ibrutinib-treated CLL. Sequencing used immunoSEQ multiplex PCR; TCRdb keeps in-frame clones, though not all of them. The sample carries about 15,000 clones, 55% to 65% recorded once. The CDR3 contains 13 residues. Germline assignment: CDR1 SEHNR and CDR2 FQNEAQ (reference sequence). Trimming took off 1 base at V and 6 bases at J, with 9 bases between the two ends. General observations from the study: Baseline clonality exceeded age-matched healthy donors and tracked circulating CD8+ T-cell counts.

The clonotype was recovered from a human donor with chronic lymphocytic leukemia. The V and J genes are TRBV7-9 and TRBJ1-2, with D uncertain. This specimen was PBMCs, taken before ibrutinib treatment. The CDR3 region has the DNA TGTGCCAGCAGCTTAGAGGGTAATCATGGCTACACCTTC. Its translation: CASSLEGNHGYTF. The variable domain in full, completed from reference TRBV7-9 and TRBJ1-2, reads DTGVSQNPRHKITKRGQNVTFRCDPISEHNRLYWYRQTLGQGPEFLTYFQNEAQLEKSRLLSDRFSAERPKGSFSTLEIQRTEQGDSAMYLCASSLEGNHGYTFGSGTRLTVV.